Below are 5 T cell receptor beta chains sequenced from a single sample in a study of blood T cell repertoires in COVID-19. TCRdb's copy holds only in-frame clones and misses some; the assay was immunoSEQ multiplex PCR. The table records 200,000 or so clones, around four fifths of them present only once. The sample consisted of peripheral blood. The receptors were gathered from a human donor with acute or convalescent COVID-19. The donor label of this sample is uncertain.

The CDR3 region is CASRGGWAETQYF. The CDR3 region has the DNA TGTGCCAGCAGGGGAGGTTGGGCGGAGACCCAGTACTTC. This chain uses TRBV12-3 or TRBV12-4 with TRBJ2-5; D perhaps matches TRBD2 (6 bases). The CDR3 length is 13 residues. The V and J ends lost 6 bases and 5 bases respectively, with 13 bases between them.

This chain links TRBV27 with TRBJ2-5, with TRBD2 matching 9 bases. CDR3 length: 16 residues. CDR1 and CDR2 from the germline V gene are MNHEY and SMNVEV (reference sequence). Unmatched junction bases numbered 11, after V lost 2 bases and J lost 7 bases. This CDR3 reads CASSLTPSGAQGTQYF. CDR3 coding DNA: TGTGCCAGCAGTTTAACGCCTAGCGGGGCCCAGGGGACCCAGTACTTC.

This clone has at least ten counts. The chain uses TRBV2 and TRBJ2-7; perhaps TRBD2 as D (5 bases). V gave up 10 bases and J gave up 6 bases, with 19 bases separating them. This CDR3 is built from 13 residues. The germline gives CDR1 SNHLY, CDR2 FYNNEI. As DNA, the CDR3 is TGTGCCACCCAGCGAAATAGGGAGACCGAGCAGTACTTC. This gives the protein CATQRNRETEQYF.

V and J are TRBV27 and TRBJ1-5; D not certain. Germline V gives CDR1 MNHEY, CDR2 SMNVEV (reference sequence). This CDR3 has 15 residues. The ends were cut back, 7 bases at V and 0 bases at J, with 13 bases in the middle. The CDR3 sequence is CASTSEPYSNQPQHF. The CDR3 nucleotides read TGTGCCAGCACTTCAGAACCGTATAGCAATCAGCCCCAGCATTTT.

Only one count was recorded for this clone. This chain links TRBV4-3 with TRBJ2-2; TRBD2 matches 10 bases. Germline values: CDR1 LGHNA, CDR2 YSLEER. V gave up 4 bases and J gave up 6 bases; unmatched junction bases: 11. The CDR3 length is 17 residues. This CDR3 is CASSRSRASGRSGELFF. The CDR3, as DNA: TGCGCCAGCAGCCGCAGTAGGGCTAGCGGGAGATCCGGGGAGCTGTTTTTT.